This T cell receptor beta chain came from a study of PD-L1 blockade in urothelial cancer. Study overall: About nine tenths of the roughly 30 patients were men whose urothelial cancer was bladder-origin. Prior exposure to chemotherapy in patients amounted to 0 to 3 regimens received.

Whole-study findings and limits: A pretreatment blood TCR clonality that fell below the median predicted better progression-free and overall survival.

Profiling relied on immunoSEQ multiplex PCR, and the TCRdb table lists in-frame clones only, not all of them. The sample comprises some 50,000 clones, about 85% of which are singletons, and 1.9% rests with the top ten. Described time point: peripheral blood 6 weeks after treatment start. Each patient's cancer was a locally advanced or metastatic urothelial carcinoma. This CDR3 is built from 14 residues. Germline V CDR1 and CDR2: SEHNR, FQNEAQ (reference sequence). On this clone: The antigen is unknown. The germline gene is not matched at one end of the junction; a read error may be the cause.

V and J are TRBV7-9 and TRBJ2-7; 11 nucleotides line up with TRBD2. The clonotype originates from a man aged 50 or older with urothelial cancer. Material: PBMCs, obtained around atezolizumab (anti-PD-L1) treatment. The CDR3 DNA sequence: TGTGCCAGCAGTTTAGCGGGGGGGAGTTACGAGCAGTACTTC. It yields the protein CASSLAGGSYEQYF.